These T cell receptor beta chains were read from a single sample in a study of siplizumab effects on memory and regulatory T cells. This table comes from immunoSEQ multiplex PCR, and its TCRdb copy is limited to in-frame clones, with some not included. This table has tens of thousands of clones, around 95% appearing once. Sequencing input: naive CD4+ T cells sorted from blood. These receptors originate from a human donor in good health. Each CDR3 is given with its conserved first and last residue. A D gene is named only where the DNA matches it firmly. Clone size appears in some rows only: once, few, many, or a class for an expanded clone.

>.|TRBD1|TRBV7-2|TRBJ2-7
CASSPMPGGVEQYF
TGTGCCAGCAGCCCCATGCCAGGGGGAGTCGAGCAGTACTTC
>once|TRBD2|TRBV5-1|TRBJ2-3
CASSLEGLAVGTQYF
TGCGCCAGCAGCTTGGAGGGACTAGCGGTTGGTACGCAGTATTTT
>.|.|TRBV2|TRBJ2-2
CATQFLSNTGELFF
TGTGCCACCCAATTTCTCTCGAACACCGGGGAGCTGTTTTTT
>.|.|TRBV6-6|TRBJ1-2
CASRPLGVMDGYTF
TGTGCCAGCAGGCCCTTAGGGGTGATGGATGGCTACACCTTC
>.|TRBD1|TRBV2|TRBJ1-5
CASSLGQGRQPQHF
TGTGCCAGCAGTTTAGGACAGGGGAGGCAGCCCCAGCATTTT
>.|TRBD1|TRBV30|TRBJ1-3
CAGTQGNGNTIYF
TGTGCCGGAACACAGGGGAATGGAAACACCATATATTTT
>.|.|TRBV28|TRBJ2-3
CASSFIQGTDTQYF
TGTGCCAGCAGTTTCATCCAGGGCACAGATACGCAGTATTTT
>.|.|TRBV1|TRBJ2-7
CTSSGGRGEQYF
TGCACCAGCAGCGGGGGTCGAGGCGAGCAGTACTTC
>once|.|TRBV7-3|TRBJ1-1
CASSPMAGTEAFF
TGTGCCAGCAGCCCCATGGCAGGGACTGAAGCTTTCTTT
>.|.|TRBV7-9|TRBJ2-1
CASKGDLRDEQFF
TGTGCCAGCAAGGGGGACTTAAGGGATGAGCAGTTCTTC
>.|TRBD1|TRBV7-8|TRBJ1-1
CASSWDRDTEAFF
TGTGCCAGCAGCTGGGACAGGGACACTGAAGCTTTCTTT
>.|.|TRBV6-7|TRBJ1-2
CASSYSPGLNNYGYTF
TGTGCCAGCAGTTACTCTCCGGGACTTAATAACTATGGCTACACCTTC
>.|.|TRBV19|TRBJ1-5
CASSITENQPQHF
TGTGCCAGTAGTATCACAGAGAATCAGCCCCAGCATTTT
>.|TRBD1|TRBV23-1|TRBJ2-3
CASSPYRDSRTDTQYF
TGCGCCAGCAGTCCATACCGGGACAGTCGCACAGATACGCAGTATTTT
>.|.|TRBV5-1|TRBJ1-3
CASSLSRGAGNTIYF
TGCGCCAGCAGCTTGTCCCGAGGGGCCGGAAACACCATATATTTT
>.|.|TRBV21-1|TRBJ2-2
CASSPGGGGAGANTGELFF
TGTGCCAGCAGCCCTGGCGGCGGGGGAGCGGGGGCGAACACCGGGGAGCTGTTTTTT
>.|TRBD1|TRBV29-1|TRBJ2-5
CSAGTGAYQETQYF
TGCAGCGCCGGGACAGGGGCTTATCAAGAGACCCAGTACTTC
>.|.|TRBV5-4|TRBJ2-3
CASSEGGPSTDTQYF
TGTGCCAGCAGCGAGGGCGGGCCTAGCACAGATACGCAGTATTTT
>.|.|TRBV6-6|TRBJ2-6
CASRASGANVLTF
TGTGCCAGCAGGGCCTCTGGGGCCAACGTCCTGACTTTC
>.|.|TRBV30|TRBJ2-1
CAWSVLRRVDEQFF
TGTGCCTGGAGTGTACTTCGGAGGGTGGATGAGCAGTTCTTC
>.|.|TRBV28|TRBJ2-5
CASRQGDYGETQYF
TGTGCCAGCAGACAGGGGGACTATGGAGAGACCCAGTACTTC
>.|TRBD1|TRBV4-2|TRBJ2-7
CASSQVTGGSYEQYF
TGTGCCAGCAGCCAAGTAACAGGGGGGAGTTACGAGCAGTACTTC
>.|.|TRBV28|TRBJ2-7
CASSLRGGFEQYF
TGTGCCAGCAGTTTAAGGGGGGGCTTCGAGCAGTACTTC
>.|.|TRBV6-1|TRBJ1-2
CASTGGAYGYTF
TGTGCCAGCACCGGGGGGGCATATGGCTACACCTTC
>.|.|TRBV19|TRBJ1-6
CASTTVGGSYNSPLHF
TGTGCCAGTACTACAGTGGGGGGCTCCTATAATTCACCCCTCCACTTT
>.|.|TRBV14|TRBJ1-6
CASSPENVGNSPLHF
TGTGCCAGCAGCCCAGAGAACGTAGGTAATTCACCCCTCCACTTT
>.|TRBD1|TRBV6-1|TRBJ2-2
CASSGTGNTGELFF
TGTGCCAGCAGTGGGACAGGGAACACCGGGGAGCTGTTTTTT
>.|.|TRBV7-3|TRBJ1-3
CASSFSPGNTIYF
TGTGCCAGCAGCTTCAGCCCGGGAAACACCATATATTTT
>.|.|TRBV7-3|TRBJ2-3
CASSSSTDTQYF
TGTGCCAGCAGCTCCTCTACAGATACGCAGTATTTT
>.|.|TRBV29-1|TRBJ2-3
CSVEGGPTDTQYF
TGCAGCGTTGAAGGGGGGCCCACAGATACGCAGTATTTT
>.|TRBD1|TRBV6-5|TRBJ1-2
CASSQGQNYGYTF
TGTGCCAGCAGCCAGGGACAGAACTATGGCTACACCTTC
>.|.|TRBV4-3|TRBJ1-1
CASSQMKENTEAFF
TGCGCCAGCAGTCAGATGAAGGAGAACACTGAAGCTTTCTTT
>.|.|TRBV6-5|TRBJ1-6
CASSYSRQVPNSPLHF
TGTGCCAGCAGTTACTCGAGACAGGTCCCTAATTCACCCCTCCACTTT
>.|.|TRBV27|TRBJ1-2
CASSLSTGSGYGYTF
TGTGCCAGCAGTTTATCCACAGGGTCGGGCTATGGCTACACCTTC
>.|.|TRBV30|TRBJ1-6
CAWIKNSPLHF
TGTGCCTGGATTAAGAATTCACCCCTCCACTTT
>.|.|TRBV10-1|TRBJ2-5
CASSPQRGAQETQYF
TGCGCCAGCAGCCCCCAGCGTGGGGCTCAAGAGACCCAGTACTTC
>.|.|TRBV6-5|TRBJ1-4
CASSEAAGEKLFF
TGTGCCAGCAGTGAAGCGGCGGGTGAAAAACTGTTTTTT
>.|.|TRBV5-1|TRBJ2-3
CASSLGSGNNGDTQYF
TGCGCCAGCAGCTTGGGTTCTGGGAATAATGGAGATACGCAGTATTTT
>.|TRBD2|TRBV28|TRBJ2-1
CASSTGRVVNEQFF
TGTGCCAGCAGCACCGGGAGGGTGGTTAATGAGCAGTTCTTC
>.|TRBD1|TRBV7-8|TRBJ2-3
CASSTDRDTDTQYF
TGTGCCAGCAGCACGGACAGGGACACAGATACGCAGTATTTT
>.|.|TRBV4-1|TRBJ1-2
CASSHINRPQYGYTF
TGCGCCAGCAGCCATATCAACAGGCCCCAATATGGCTACACCTTC
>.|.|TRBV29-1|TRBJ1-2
CSVERPGYGYTF
TGCAGCGTTGAACGGCCTGGCTATGGCTACACCTTC
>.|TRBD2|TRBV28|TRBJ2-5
CASSGLAGGETQYF
TGTGCCAGCAGTGGACTAGCGGGGGGGGAGACCCAGTACTTC
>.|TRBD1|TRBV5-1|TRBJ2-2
CASSPGQGVSGELFF
TGCGCCAGCAGCCCTGGACAGGGAGTGTCCGGGGAGCTGTTTTTT
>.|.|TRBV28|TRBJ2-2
CSTGDLAPGELFF
TGTTCAACCGGGGACTTAGCACCCGGGGAGCTGTTTTTT
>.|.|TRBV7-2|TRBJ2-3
CASSPNGRPSQYF
TGTGCCAGCAGCCCAAATGGGCGCCCGTCGCAGTATTTT
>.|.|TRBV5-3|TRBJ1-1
CARSPRGENTEAFF
TGTGCCAGAAGCCCGAGGGGGGAGAACACTGAAGCTTTCTTT
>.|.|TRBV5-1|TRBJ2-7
CASYPDGVSSYEQYF
TGCGCCAGTTACCCCGACGGAGTTAGCTCCTACGAGCAGTACTTC
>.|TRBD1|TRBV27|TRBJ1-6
CASQGASGSPLHF
TGTGCCAGCCAGGGGGCCTCAGGGTCACCCCTCCACTTT
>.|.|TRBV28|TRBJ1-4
CASSLRRNNEKLFF
TGTGCCAGCAGTTTACGGCGGAATAATGAAAAACTGTTTTTT
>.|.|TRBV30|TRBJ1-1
CAWRALLGRAGTEAFF
TGTGCCTGGAGAGCTCTATTGGGCAGGGCAGGTACTGAAGCTTTCTTT
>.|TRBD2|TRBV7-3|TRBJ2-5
CASRATGGGPKETQYF
TGTGCCAGCAGGGCAACCGGGGGGGGCCCGAAAGAGACCCAGTACTTC
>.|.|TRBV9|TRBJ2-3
CASSVMAGSDTQYF
TGTGCCAGCAGCGTAATGGCGGGCTCAGATACGCAGTATTTT
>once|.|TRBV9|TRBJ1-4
CASSGQNEKLFF
TGTGCCAGCAGCGGACAAAATGAAAAACTGTTTTTT
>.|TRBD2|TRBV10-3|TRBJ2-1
CAIGPTSGTSSYNEQFF
TGTGCCATCGGCCCTACTTCCGGGACTAGCTCCTACAATGAGCAGTTCTTC
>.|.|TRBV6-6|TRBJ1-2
CASSYGVSGYTF
TGTGCCAGCAGTTACGGGGTAAGCGGCTACACCTTC
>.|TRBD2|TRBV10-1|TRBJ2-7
CASSPYPFAGETYEQYF
TGCGCCAGCAGCCCCTACCCTTTTGCGGGGGAGACCTACGAGCAGTACTTC
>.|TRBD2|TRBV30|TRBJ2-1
CAWSGIAGVSYNEQFF
TGTGCCTGGAGTGGAATAGCGGGGGTCTCCTACAATGAGCAGTTCTTC